A selection of T cell receptor beta chains follows, all from one sample in a study of T cells in Graves' hyperthyroidism and ophthalmopathy. In TCRdb, the multiplex PCR reads were re-called with MiXCR into one record per CDR3 protein. The profile covers around 300,000 distinct CDR3 sequences, with around 22% appearing a single time and around 65% taken by the ten largest. The sequencing input was blood. These receptors were obtained from a man aged 25-40 years with Graves' ophthalmopathy. Each CDR3 is given without its conserved first and last residue. Some rows have no size entry. The others give once, few or many, or a class for an expanded clone.

>TRBV11-2|few
ASSLVWQGANTEAF
>TRBV7-2|many
ASRRGLAGGPKNTGELF
>TRBV4-1|NA
ASSQEGTGADYEQY
>TRBV11-3|NA
ASSFLNSGSYEQY
>TRBV12-5|once
ASGGGQEQF
>TRBV4-1|few
ASSQETTSPSIVSTDTQY
>TRBV18|few
ASSPRRDRLYEQY
>TRBV10-1|few
ASSDRITQY
>TRBV14|few
ASAPGGLREKLF
>TRBV10-3|NA
AISRTTDYGYT
>TRBV24-1|NA
ATSASGTLSDEQY
>TRBV14|many
ASSPSMNTEAF
>TRBV3-1|NA
ASSQPPGREQY
>TRBV28|many
ASSPSRSEQY
>TRBV7-8|few
ASSLGSDYGYT